The source of this T cell receptor (beta chain) is a study of regulatory T cells in long-lasting Graves disease. This clonotype appeared many times. Its antigen is not identified. Building the TCR beta libraries relied on iRepertoire HTBI primers, and CDR3 regions underwent Arm-PCR. One entry per CDR3 protein results from TCRdb running MiXCR on the multiplex PCR reads. The sample comprises 350,000 to 450,000 distinct CDR3 sequences, 15% of which are singletons, and approximately 15% rests with the top ten. CDR1 GTSNPN and CDR2 SVGIG come from the germline V gene (reference sequence). V lost 3 bases, J lost 1 base, and 9 bases lay in between. The CDR3 has 13 amino acids. Time point indicated: newly diagnosed GD, antithyroid drugs for less than 3 months. Isolated PBMC RNA provided the starting material for the TCR library. Graves' disease diagnoses used American Thyroid Association guidelines. Study conclusions and caveats: Persistent disease showed a preference for TRBV28, TRBJ1-2 and TRBJ2-5. Persistent Graves' cases showed lower TCR diversity than newly diagnosed cases.

These data also formed part of another study, on T cells in Graves' hyperthyroidism and ophthalmopathy. That source notes: Any patient presenting with uncontrolled infection, other autoimmune disease, pregnancy or lactation was left out.

The clonotype comes from a woman in her 30s with Graves disease. The sample here was peripheral blood mononuclear cells (PBMCs), taken at new diagnosis, from a patient treated with antithyroid drugs. This chain links TRBV30 with TRBJ1-1, with D unresolved. This CDR3 is CAWSGDPNTEAFF. The CDR3 DNA reads as TGTGCCTGGAGCGGGGATCCGAACACTGAAGCTTTCTTT.